This T cell receptor (beta chain) was recorded in a study of OX40 agonist ivuxolimab in advanced cancers. General observations from the study: Both CD4+ and CD8+ T cell populations in blood had undergone clonal expansion by week 6 at 0.1 to 3.0 mg/kg.

Patients who had autoimmune disease history or got systemic immunosuppression were left out. Repertoires were generated with immunoSEQ multiplex PCR, while TCRdb's copy carries only in-frame clones and drops some. The sample has some 86,000 clones; about 94% are singletons. With regard to this clone: No antigen is known for it.

The CDR3 loop spans 18 amino acids. Germline lookup yields CDR1 SGHDT and CDR2 YYEEEE. J lost 3 bases, V lost 1 base, and 5 bases had no gene match. Sequencing used CD4+ or CD8+ T cells sorted from blood, obtained in a trial of the OX40 agonist ivuxolimab. V is TRBV5-6 and J is TRBJ2-1; TRBD2 matches 15 bases. The source is an adult with an advanced solid tumor such as melanoma, head and neck, liver or kidney cancer. CDR3 coding DNA: TGTGCCAGCAGCTTGCCGGGACTAGCGGGGGGTATCTACAATGAGCAGTTCTTC. Translation: CASSLPGLAGGIYNEQFF.